These 17 T cell receptor beta chains were all obtained from the same sample, sequenced in a study of shared T cell receptors in the human thymus. Here immunoSEQ multiplex PCR was the method, and the copy in TCRdb shows in-frame clones only, minus some. The sample records hundreds of thousands of clones, 80% to 90% being singletons. These data are also associated with another study on human thymus T cells.

Sequenced input: thymocytes. The source of these receptors is a girl under three years old with a congenital heart defect.

This clone was detected once. This chain joins TRBV6-5 and TRBJ1-1; no clear D. This CDR3 has 12 residues. The germline CDR1 and CDR2 sequences are MNHEY and SVGAGI. Trimming left V 8 bases short and J 2 bases short, with 9 bases between. Here the CDR3 DNA reads TGTGCCAGCGGCGGAGATAACACTGAAGCTTTCTTT. The encoded protein is CASGGDNTEAFF.

The rearrangement uses TRBV10-1 and TRBJ2-1, with 8 bases lining up with TRBD1. Germline V gene lookup returns CDR1 WNHNN and CDR2 SYGVQD (reference sequence). Trimming took 4 bases from V and 1 from J; bases not matched to a gene: 6. The CDR3 extends over 16 amino acids. The CDR3 loop reads CASSGQGDRSYNEQFF. The CDR3 region has the DNA TGCGCCAGCAGTGGGCAGGGGGACAGGTCCTACAATGAGCAGTTCTTC.

The rearrangement links TRBV27 to TRBJ1-1; 9 bases agree with TRBD1. The CDR3 spans 16 residues. Germline lookup yields CDR1 MNHEY and CDR2 SMNVEV (reference sequence). The ends lost 5 bases at V and 3 bases at J; junction bases unmatched: 10. CDR3 residues: CASSTQGALGYTEAFF. DNA for the CDR3: TGTGCCAGCAGTACACAGGGGGCGCTGGGATACACTGAAGCTTTCTTT.

The rearrangement uses TRBV11-2 and TRBJ2-7; TRBD1 is a possible D gene (6 bases). Germline assignment: CDR1 SGHAT and CDR2 FQNNGV. V was clipped by 5 bases and J by 3 bases, with 17 bases between them. The CDR3 sequence is 15 residues long. The CDR3 protein is CASSPGVGVFYEQYF. The CDR3, as DNA: TGTGCCAGCAGCCCAGGGGTAGGGGTTTTCTACGAGCAGTACTTC.

This chain uses TRBV28 with TRBJ1-5; D is perhaps TRBD1 (6 bases). Trimming took 2 bases from V and 3 from J, leaving 17 bases between them. This CDR3 comprises 17 residues. Germline lookup yields CDR1 MDHEN and CDR2 SYDVKM. The CDR3 nucleotides are TGTGCCAGCAGTTTAACTTCCGCGGACAGCCACAATCAGCCCCAGCATTTT. Protein product: CASSLTSADSHNQPQHF.

This clone was recorded once. This chain links TRBV28 with TRBJ2-7; no clear D gene. Germline lookup yields CDR1 MDHEN and CDR2 SYDVKM. This CDR3 region has 18 residues. V was trimmed by 7 bases and J by 2 bases, leaving 27 bases between them. The CDR3 DNA sequence: TGTGCCAGCAACCCAAGCCCGCCCGAAACCACAGATGCCTACGAGCAGTACTTC. The encoded protein is CASNPSPPETTDAYEQYF. The whole variable domain, remainder taken from reference TRBV28 and TRBJ2-7, is DVKVTQSSRYLVKRTGEKVFLECVQDMDHENMFWYRQDPGLGLRLIYFSYDVKMKEKGDIPEGYSVSREKKERFSLILESASTNQTSMYLCASNPSPPETTDAYEQYFGPGTRLTVT.

The rearrangement joins TRBV9 to TRBJ2-5; D not certain. Germline-derived CDR1 and CDR2 are SGDLS and YYNGEE. There are 15 residues in the CDR3. Trimming took off 0 bases at V and 5 bases at J, with 14 bases between the two ends. For the CDR3, the DNA is TGTGCCAGCAGCGTAGAAGGAAGTAGCTGGGAGACCCAGTACTTC. Its protein is CASSVEGSSWETQYF.

The sample holds one count of this clone. The rearrangement joins TRBV5-1 to TRBJ2-7; possibly TRBD1 for D (6 bases). Germline loops: CDR1 SGHRS, CDR2 YFSETQ. V was trimmed by 3 bases and J by 3 bases, leaving 13 bases between them. The CDR3 runs to 14 residues. CDR3 sequence (DNA): TGCGCCAGCAGCTGGGGTGGACAGCACTACGAGCAGTACTTC. It specifies CASSWGGQHYEQYF.

The chain employs TRBV4-3 and TRBJ1-3; 10 bases fit TRBD1. This CDR3 contains 18 residues. The germline gives CDR1 LGHNA, CDR2 YSLEER. J was trimmed by 0 bases and V by 1 base; bases with no gene match: 6. The CDR3 DNA reads TGCGCCAGCAGCCAAGTCAGGGACAGGGGAAACTCTGGAAACACCATATATTTT. Amino acid sequence: CASSQVRDRGNSGNTIYF.

The chain has TRBV30 and TRBJ1-5, with TRBD1 matching 10 bases. Trimming cost V 0 bases and J 6 bases; bases outside gene matches: 8. Germline CDR1 is GTSNPN and CDR2 is SVGIG (reference sequence). The CDR3 totals 16 residues. This CDR3 reads CAWSVCGTGDSQPQHF. The CDR3 DNA is TGTGCCTGGAGTGTATGTGGGACAGGGGATTCTCAGCCCCAGCATTTT.

The chain recombines TRBV13 with TRBJ1-1; 9 bases are shared with TRBD1. Germline CDR1 PRHDT, CDR2 FYEKMQ (reference sequence). The CDR3 has 12 amino acids. The V gene end was trimmed by 10 bases and the J gene end by 5 bases; junction bases not matched to a gene: 5. CDR3 sequence: CATTGTGTEAFF. CDR3 bases: TGTGCCACTACCGGGACAGGGACTGAAGCTTTCTTT.

V is TRBV19 and J is TRBJ2-5, with 7 nucleotides matching TRBD2. Germline CDR1 reads LNHDA; CDR2 reads SQIVND (reference sequence). The CDR3 sequence is 15 residues long. V shed 7 bases, J shed 1 base, and the junction held 9 bases outside the gene matches. The CDR3 here is CASTASGDTQETQYF. In DNA form, the CDR3 reads TGTGCCAGTACGGCTAGCGGAGATACCCAAGAGACCCAGTACTTC.

Regarding this clone: Other nucleotide sequences in the sample specify the same CDR3. The gene calls are TRBV5-1 and TRBJ2-7; 7 bases agree with TRBD1. The CDR3 extends over 13 amino acids. The germline gives CDR1 SGHRS, CDR2 YFSETQ. Trimming took 2 bases from V and 2 from J; bases not matched to a gene: 1. CDR3 sequence reads: CASSFGTAYEQYF. CDR3 DNA sequence: TGCGCCAGCAGCTTCGGGACAGCCTACGAGCAGTACTTC.

The chain employs TRBV19 and TRBJ2-5; the match to TRBD2 covers 10 bases. The CDR3 consists of 17 residues. Germline CDR1 reads LNHDA; CDR2 reads SQIVND (reference sequence). J lost 2 bases, V lost 1 base, and 7 bases had no gene match. CDR3 DNA sequence: TGTGCCAGTAGTATAGTCTTCAGCGGGGGGGATCAAGAGACCCAGTACTTC. This gives the protein CASSIVFSGGDQETQYF. Full variable domain (outside the CDR3, taken from reference TRBV19 and TRBJ2-5): DGGITQSPKYLFRKEGQNVTLSCEQNLNHDAMYWYRQDPGQGLRLIYYSQIVNDFQKGDIAEGYSVSREKKESFPLTVTSAQKNPTAFYLCASSIVFSGGDQETQYFGPGTRLLVL.

The chain carries TRBV27 and TRBJ1-2, with 7 bases matching TRBD1. This CDR3 contains 19 residues. The V gene's germline CDR1 is MNHEY and CDR2 SMNVEV (reference sequence). Losses at the gene ends were 5 bases for V and 1 base for J; bases not matched to a gene: 19. CDR3 protein: CASSPPPLRGLGDNYGYTF. The CDR3 DNA is TGTGCCAGCAGTCCCCCCCCATTGAGGGGGCTGGGTGATAACTATGGCTACACCTTC.

The gene calls are TRBV19 and TRBJ1-1, with 10 bases lining up with TRBD1. Germline V CDR1 and CDR2: LNHDA, SQIVND (reference sequence). The V gene end was trimmed by 9 bases and the J gene end by 4 bases; junction bases not matched to a gene: 8. The CDR3 sequence is 14 residues long. For the CDR3, the DNA is TGTGCCAGCACCGCCAGGGACAGGGGCACTGAAGCTTTCTTT. It codes for CASTARDRGTEAFF.

V usage is TRBV21-1 and J usage is TRBJ2-7; the D call TRBD2 from the table was never checked on the DNA. TRBV21-1 is noted as a pseudogene. This CDR3 contains 15 residues. The CDR3 is CASSKVRPAGDEQYF. The CDR3 DNA reads TGTGCCAGCAGCAAAGTACGACCCGCTGGAGACGAGCAGTACTTC.